These T cell receptor beta chains were read from a single sample in a study of cytomegalovirus exposure and HLA in healthy donors. Assay: immunoSEQ multiplex PCR; the TCRdb copy retains only in-frame clones and omits some. The sample table includes nearly 200,000 clones. Specimen: PBMCs. These receptors were taken from a boy younger than 18 in good health and CMV-seronegative. Both conserved end residues are part of each CDR3. The D gene is left open where the match is weak.

v_gene: TRBV5-6; j_gene: TRBJ1-1; d_gene: NA; CDR3aa: CASKSRDTGAFF; CDR3nt: TGTGCCAGCAAGAGTCGGGACACTGGAGCTTTCTTT
v_gene: TRBV6-4; j_gene: TRBJ2-3; d_gene: TRBD2; CDR3aa: CASSDGTSGGNTDTQYF; CDR3nt: TGTGCCAGCAGTGACGGGACTAGCGGGGGAAACACAGATACGCAGTATTTT
v_gene: TRBV7-9; j_gene: TRBJ2-2; d_gene: NA; CDR3aa: CASSPEAGELFF; CDR3nt: TGTGCCAGCAGCCCCGAGGCCGGGGAGCTGTTTTTT
v_gene: TRBV5-1; j_gene: TRBJ2-7; d_gene: NA; CDR3aa: CASSLERQYEQYF; CDR3nt: TGCGCCAGCAGCTTGGAACGACAGTACGAGCAGTACTTC
v_gene: TRBV30; j_gene: TRBJ1-1; d_gene: NA; CDR3aa: CAWRWEGTEAFF; CDR3nt: TGTGCCTGGAGATGGGAGGGCACTGAAGCTTTCTTT
v_gene: TRBV19; j_gene: TRBJ2-7; d_gene: NA; CDR3aa: CASSIGTVGYEQYF; CDR3nt: TGTGCCAGTAGTATAGGGACAGTCGGCTACGAGCAGTACTTC
v_gene: TRBV5-1; j_gene: TRBJ2-7; d_gene: TRBD2; CDR3aa: CASSLEGTSYHEQYF; CDR3nt: TGCGCCAGCAGCTTGGAGGGGACTAGCTACCACGAGCAGTACTTC
v_gene: TRBV7-9; j_gene: TRBJ1-1; d_gene: NA; CDR3aa: CASSSTGRNTEAFF; CDR3nt: TGTGCCAGCAGCTCTACCGGGAGGAACACTGAAGCTTTCTTT
v_gene: TRBV2; j_gene: TRBJ2-2; d_gene: NA; CDR3aa: CASSFRGTGELFF; CDR3nt: TGTGCCAGCAGTTTCAGGGGTACCGGGGAGCTGTTTTTT
v_gene: TRBV7-9; j_gene: TRBJ1-1; d_gene: TRBD1; CDR3aa: CASSFPTGTGLSNTEAFF; CDR3nt: TGTGCCAGCAGCTTCCCCACCGGGACAGGGCTCTCGAACACTGAAGCTTTCTTT
v_gene: TRBV29-1; j_gene: TRBJ1-4; d_gene: TRBD1; CDR3aa: CSVMDREYHEKLFF; CDR3nt: TGCAGCGTGATGGACAGGGAATATCATGAAAAACTGTTTTTT
v_gene: TRBV4-2; j_gene: TRBJ1-3; d_gene: NA; CDR3aa: CASSPGGGPRSGNTIYF; CDR3nt: TGTGCCAGCAGCCCCGGTGGAGGGCCTCGCTCTGGAAACACCATATATTTT
v_gene: TRBV15; j_gene: TRBJ1-3; d_gene: TRBD1; CDR3aa: CATSRDLRGSLGNTIYF; CDR3nt: TGTGCCACCAGCAGAGATCTCAGGGGGAGCCTTGGAAACACCATATATTTT
v_gene: TRBV10-2; j_gene: TRBJ1-2; d_gene: NA; CDR3aa: CASSESSIYYGYTF; CDR3nt: TGCGCCAGCAGTGAGTCTAGTATCTACTATGGCTACACCTTC
v_gene: TRBV5-1; j_gene: TRBJ2-5; d_gene: TRBD1; CDR3aa: CASSLDRGWETQYF; CDR3nt: TGCGCCAGCAGCTTGGACAGGGGCTGGGAGACCCAGTACTTC
v_gene: TRBV7-3; j_gene: TRBJ2-3; d_gene: TRBD2; CDR3aa: CASSLSGGKADTQYF; CDR3nt: TGTGCCAGCAGCTTAAGCGGGGGAAAGGCAGATACGCAGTATTTT
v_gene: TRBV5-1; j_gene: TRBJ2-1; d_gene: NA; CDR3aa: CASSLDEGSYNEQFF; CDR3nt: TGCGCCAGCAGCTTGGACGAGGGCTCCTACAATGAGCAGTTCTTC
v_gene: TRBV11-2; j_gene: TRBJ1-5; d_gene: NA; CDR3aa: CASSLVQGDNQPQRF; CDR3nt: TGTGCCAGCAGCTTAGTACAGGGCGACAATCAGCCCCAGCGTTTT
v_gene: TRBV18; j_gene: TRBJ1-4; d_gene: NA; CDR3aa: CASSPGGIDEKLFF; CDR3nt: TGTGCCAGCTCACCTGGCGGGATCGATGAAAAACTGTTTTTT
v_gene: TRBV6-1; j_gene: TRBJ2-7; d_gene: TRBD1; CDR3aa: CASGGGQATPYEQYF; CDR3nt: TGTGCCAGCGGAGGGGGACAGGCCACCCCCTACGAGCAGTACTTC
v_gene: TRBV14; j_gene: TRBJ1-6; d_gene: NA; CDR3aa: CASSWTGGSPLHF; CDR3nt: TGTGCCAGCAGCTGGACCGGGGGTTCACCCCTCCACTTT
v_gene: TRBV4-1; j_gene: TRBJ2-7; d_gene: TRBD2; CDR3aa: CASSQDGAGDAYEQYF; CDR3nt: TGCGCCAGCAGCCAAGATGGAGCGGGGGACGCCTACGAGCAGTACTTC
v_gene: TRBV30; j_gene: TRBJ2-1; d_gene: NA; CDR3aa: CAWSVTSRGEQFF; CDR3nt: TGTGCCTGGAGTGTCACTAGCCGCGGTGAGCAGTTCTTC
v_gene: TRBV6-4; j_gene: TRBJ2-3; d_gene: TRBD1; CDR3aa: CASSNAGGDGTDTQYF; CDR3nt: TGTGCCAGCAGCAATGCAGGGGGAGACGGCACAGATACGCAGTATTTT
v_gene: TRBV4-2; j_gene: TRBJ1-3; d_gene: TRBD1; CDR3aa: CASSRSNLPGDRGMFSGNTIYF; CDR3nt: TGTGCCAGCAGCCGCTCCAACCTTCCGGGGGACAGGGGAATGTTCTCTGGAAACACCATATATTTT
v_gene: TRBV10-1; j_gene: TRBJ1-1; d_gene: NA; CDR3aa: CASSESKLSGLHPEAFF; CDR3nt: TGCGCCAGCAGTGAGTCCAAACTTTCCGGGTTACATCCTGAAGCTTTCTTT
v_gene: TRBV18; j_gene: TRBJ1-4; d_gene: NA; CDR3aa: CASSPNEEPNEKLFF; CDR3nt: TGTGCCAGCTCACCCAACGAGGAACCTAATGAAAAACTGTTTTTT
v_gene: TRBV11-2; j_gene: TRBJ2-5; d_gene: NA; CDR3aa: CASSNPRGEQYF; CDR3nt: TGTGCCAGCAGCAATCCCCGCGGGGAGCAGTACTTC
v_gene: TRBV6-1; j_gene: TRBJ2-2; d_gene: NA; CDR3aa: CASSEVRTGELFF; CDR3nt: TGTGCCAGCAGTGAAGTGCGCACCGGGGAGCTGTTTTTT
v_gene: TRBV5-6; j_gene: TRBJ2-7; d_gene: NA; CDR3aa: CASSLAPHRPQNEQYF; CDR3nt: TGTGCCAGCAGCTTGGCCCCTCACAGGCCCCAAAACGAGCAGTACTTC
v_gene: TRBV5-4; j_gene: TRBJ1-2; d_gene: TRBD1; CDR3aa: CASSERQGAYYGYTF; CDR3nt: TGTGCCAGCAGCGAACGACAGGGGGCTTACTATGGCTACACCTTC
v_gene: TRBV7-9; j_gene: TRBJ1-4; d_gene: NA; CDR3aa: CASSPGHNNEKLFF; CDR3nt: TGTGCCAGCAGCCCCGGACATAATAATGAAAAACTGTTTTTT
v_gene: TRBV6-5; j_gene: TRBJ2-3; d_gene: NA; CDR3aa: CASSYSSSSTTDTQYF; CDR3nt: TGTGCCAGCAGTTACTCAAGTAGTTCAACTACAGATACGCAGTATTTT
v_gene: TRBV28; j_gene: TRBJ2-1; d_gene: NA; CDR3aa: CASSFGSSYNEQFF; CDR3nt: TGTGCCAGCAGTTTCGGTTCCTCCTACAATGAGCAGTTCTTC
v_gene: TRBV2; j_gene: TRBJ1-2; d_gene: TRBD1; CDR3aa: CAIYPGTGHYGYTF; CDR3nt: TGTGCCATCTACCCCGGGACAGGGCACTATGGCTACACCTTC
v_gene: TRBV7-9; j_gene: TRBJ1-1; d_gene: TRBD1; CDR3aa: CASTHVPDRGGTEAFF; CDR3nt: TGTGCCAGCACCCATGTTCCTGACAGGGGCGGCACTGAAGCTTTCTTT
v_gene: TRBV27; j_gene: TRBJ2-1; d_gene: TRBD1; CDR3aa: CASSSHPGQGIDEQFF; CDR3nt: TGTGCCAGCAGTTCCCATCCGGGACAGGGTATAGATGAGCAGTTCTTC
v_gene: TRBV21-1; j_gene: TRBJ1-3; d_gene: NA; CDR3aa: CASSRGQGSGNTIYF; CDR3nt: TGTGCCAGCAGCAGGGGACAGGGCTCTGGAAACACCATATATTTT
v_gene: TRBV21-1; j_gene: TRBJ2-7; d_gene: NA; CDR3aa: CASSKREAGETYEQYF; CDR3nt: TGTGCCAGCAGCAAAAGGGAGGCGGGGGAAACCTACGAGCAGTACTTC
v_gene: TRBV28; j_gene: TRBJ2-3; d_gene: TRBD1; CDR3aa: CASSFTGTGETQYF; CDR3nt: TGTGCCAGCAGTTTTACAGGTACAGGGGAGACGCAGTATTTT
v_gene: TRBV21-1; j_gene: TRBJ2-7; d_gene: NA; CDR3aa: CASSKSRQGARYLYEQYF; CDR3nt: TGTGCCAGCAGCAAATCCCGACAGGGGGCGCGTTACCTCTACGAGCAGTACTTC
v_gene: TRBV7-9; j_gene: TRBJ2-7; d_gene: NA; CDR3aa: CASSLVVGGRREQYF; CDR3nt: TGTGCCAGCAGCTTAGTTGTCGGGGGGCGTCGCGAGCAGTACTTC
v_gene: TRBV19; j_gene: TRBJ1-1; d_gene: TRBD1; CDR3aa: CASNFIGQGNTEAFF; CDR3nt: TGTGCCAGTAATTTTATCGGACAGGGGAACACTGAAGCTTTCTTT
v_gene: TRBV6-4; j_gene: TRBJ2-3; d_gene: NA; CDR3aa: CASSEGASTDTQYF; CDR3nt: TGTGCCAGCAGTGAGGGGGCAAGCACAGATACGCAGTATTTT
v_gene: TRBV19; j_gene: TRBJ1-5; d_gene: TRBD1; CDR3aa: CASSSKGAGNQPQHF; CDR3nt: TGTGCCAGTAGTAGCAAGGGGGCCGGCAATCAGCCCCAGCATTTT